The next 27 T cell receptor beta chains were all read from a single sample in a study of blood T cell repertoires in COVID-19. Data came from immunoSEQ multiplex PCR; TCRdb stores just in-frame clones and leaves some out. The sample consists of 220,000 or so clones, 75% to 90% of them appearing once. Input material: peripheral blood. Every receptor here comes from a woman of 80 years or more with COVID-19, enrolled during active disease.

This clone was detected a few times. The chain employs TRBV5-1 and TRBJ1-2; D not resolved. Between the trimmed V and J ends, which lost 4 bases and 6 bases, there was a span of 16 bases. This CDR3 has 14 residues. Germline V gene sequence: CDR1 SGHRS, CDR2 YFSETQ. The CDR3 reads CASSISAGYNGYTF. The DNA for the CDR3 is TGCGCCAGCAGCATTTCGGCCGGGTATAATGGCTACACCTTC.

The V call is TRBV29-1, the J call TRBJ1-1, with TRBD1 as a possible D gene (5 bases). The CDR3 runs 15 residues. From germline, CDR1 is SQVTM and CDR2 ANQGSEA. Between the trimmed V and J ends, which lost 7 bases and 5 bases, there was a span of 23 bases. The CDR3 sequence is CSAIQQVVMLTEAFF. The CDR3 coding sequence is TGCAGCGCAATTCAACAGGTTGTCATGCTAACTGAAGCTTTCTTT.

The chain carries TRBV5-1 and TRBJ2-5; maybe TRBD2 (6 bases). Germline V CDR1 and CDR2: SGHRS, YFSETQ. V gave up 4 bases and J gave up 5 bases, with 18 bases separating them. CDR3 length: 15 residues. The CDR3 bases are TGCGCCAGCAGCCCGGAGGCGGGGAAAGGGGAGACCCAGTACTTC. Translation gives CASSPEAGKGETQYF.

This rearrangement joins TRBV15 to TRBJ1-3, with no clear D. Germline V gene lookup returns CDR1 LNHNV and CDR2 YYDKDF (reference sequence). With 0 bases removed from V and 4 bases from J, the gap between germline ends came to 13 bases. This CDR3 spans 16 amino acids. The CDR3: CATSRDERWRGNTIYF. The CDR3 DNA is TGTGCCACCAGCAGAGATGAGAGATGGCGGGGAAACACCATATATTTT.

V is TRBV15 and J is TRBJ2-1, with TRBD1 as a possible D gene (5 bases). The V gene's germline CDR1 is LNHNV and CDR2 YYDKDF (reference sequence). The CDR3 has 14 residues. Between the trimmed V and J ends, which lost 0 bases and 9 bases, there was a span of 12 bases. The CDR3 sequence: CATSRDRVDSEQFF. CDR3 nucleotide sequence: TGTGCCACCAGCAGAGATCGGGTTGACAGTGAGCAGTTCTTC.

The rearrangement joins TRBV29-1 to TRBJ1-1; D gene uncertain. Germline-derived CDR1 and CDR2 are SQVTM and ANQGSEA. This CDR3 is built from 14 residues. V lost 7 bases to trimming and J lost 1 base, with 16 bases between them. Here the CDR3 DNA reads TGCAGCGCAGATCTAGCCCGGCCGAACACTGAAGCTTTCTTT. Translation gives CSADLARPNTEAFF.

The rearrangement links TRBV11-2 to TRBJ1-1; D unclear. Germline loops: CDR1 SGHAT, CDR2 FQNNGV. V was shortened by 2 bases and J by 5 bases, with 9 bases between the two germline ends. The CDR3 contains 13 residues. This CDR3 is CASSLLRETEAFF. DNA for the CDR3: TGTGCCAGCAGCTTATTGAGGGAAACTGAAGCTTTCTTT.

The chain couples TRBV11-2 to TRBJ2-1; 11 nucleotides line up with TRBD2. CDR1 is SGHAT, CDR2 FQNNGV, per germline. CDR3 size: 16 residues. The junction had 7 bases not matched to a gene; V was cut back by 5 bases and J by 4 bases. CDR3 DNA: TGTGCCAGCAGCGACATAGCGGGGGGGCCATACAATGAGCAGTTCTTC. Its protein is CASSDIAGGPYNEQFF.

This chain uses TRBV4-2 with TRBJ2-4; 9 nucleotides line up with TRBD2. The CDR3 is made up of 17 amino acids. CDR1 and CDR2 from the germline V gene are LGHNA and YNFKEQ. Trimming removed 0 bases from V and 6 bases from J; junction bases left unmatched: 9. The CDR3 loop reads CASSQDLAGTGGNIQYF. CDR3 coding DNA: TGTGCCAGCAGCCAAGATCTAGCGGGGACTGGGGGAAACATTCAGTACTTC.

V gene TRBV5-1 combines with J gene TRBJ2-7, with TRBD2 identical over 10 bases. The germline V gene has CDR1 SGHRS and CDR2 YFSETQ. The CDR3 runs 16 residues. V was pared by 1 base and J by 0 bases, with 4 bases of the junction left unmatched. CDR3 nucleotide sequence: TGCGCCAGCAGCTTGACCCCTAGCGGGAGCTCCTACGAGCAGTACTTC. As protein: CASSLTPSGSSYEQYF.

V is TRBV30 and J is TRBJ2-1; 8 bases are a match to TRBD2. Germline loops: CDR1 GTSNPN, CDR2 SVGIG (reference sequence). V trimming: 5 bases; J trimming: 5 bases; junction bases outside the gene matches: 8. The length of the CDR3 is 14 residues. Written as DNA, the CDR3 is TGTGCCTGGGGCCCGGGACTAGTTGACAATGAGCAGTTCTTC. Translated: CAWGPGLVDNEQFF.

The DNA for the CDR3 is TGCGCCAGCAAAGGGGAAGGGGGCATCATCTATGGCTACACCTTC. This gives the protein CASKGEGGIIYGYTF. The J gene is TRBJ1-2, the V gene TRBV5-1; 7 bases map to TRBD1. The V gene end was trimmed by 6 bases and the J gene end by 4 bases; junction bases not matched to a gene: 12. This CDR3 contains 15 residues. Germline V lookup: CDR1 SGHRS, CDR2 YFSETQ.

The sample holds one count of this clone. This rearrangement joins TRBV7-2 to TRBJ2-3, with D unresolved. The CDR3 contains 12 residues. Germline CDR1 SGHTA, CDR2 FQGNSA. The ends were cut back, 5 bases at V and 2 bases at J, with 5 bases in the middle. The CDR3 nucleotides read TGTGCCAGCAGCCTCTACACAGATACGCAGTATTTT. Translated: CASSLYTDTQYF.

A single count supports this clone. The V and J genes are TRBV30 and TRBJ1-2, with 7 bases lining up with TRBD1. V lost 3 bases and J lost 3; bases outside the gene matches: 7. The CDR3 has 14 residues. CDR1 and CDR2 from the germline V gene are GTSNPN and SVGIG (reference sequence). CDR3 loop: CAWRARQGDYGYTF. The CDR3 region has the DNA TGTGCCTGGAGGGCAAGACAGGGCGACTATGGCTACACCTTC.

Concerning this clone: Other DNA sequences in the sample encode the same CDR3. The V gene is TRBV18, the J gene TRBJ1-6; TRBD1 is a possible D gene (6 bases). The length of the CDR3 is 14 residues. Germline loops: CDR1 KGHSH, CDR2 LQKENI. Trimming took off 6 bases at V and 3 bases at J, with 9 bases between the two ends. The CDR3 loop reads CASSQDSYNSPLHF. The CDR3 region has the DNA TGTGCCAGCTCCCAGGACAGCTATAATTCACCCCTCCACTTT.

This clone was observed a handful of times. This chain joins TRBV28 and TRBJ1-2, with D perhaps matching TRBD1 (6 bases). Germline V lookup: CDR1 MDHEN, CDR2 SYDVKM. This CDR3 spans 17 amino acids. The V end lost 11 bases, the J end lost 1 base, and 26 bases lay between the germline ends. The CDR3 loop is CAGAYRHTKGVNYGYTF. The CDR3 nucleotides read TGTGCCGGCGCATATCGGCACACTAAGGGGGTTAACTATGGCTACACCTTC.

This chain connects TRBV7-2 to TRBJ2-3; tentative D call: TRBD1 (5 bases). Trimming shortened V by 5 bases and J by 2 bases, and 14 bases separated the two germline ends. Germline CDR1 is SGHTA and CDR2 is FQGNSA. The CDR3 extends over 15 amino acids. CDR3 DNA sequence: TGTGCCAGCAGCCCCCTGGACACCGTCACAGATACGCAGTATTTT. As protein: CASSPLDTVTDTQYF.

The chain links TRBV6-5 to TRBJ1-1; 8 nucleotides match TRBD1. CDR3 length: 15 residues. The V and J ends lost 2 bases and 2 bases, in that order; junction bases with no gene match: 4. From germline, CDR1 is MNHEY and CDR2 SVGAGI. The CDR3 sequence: CASSYNPGGNTEAFF. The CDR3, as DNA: TGTGCCAGCAGTTACAATCCAGGGGGCAACACTGAAGCTTTCTTT.

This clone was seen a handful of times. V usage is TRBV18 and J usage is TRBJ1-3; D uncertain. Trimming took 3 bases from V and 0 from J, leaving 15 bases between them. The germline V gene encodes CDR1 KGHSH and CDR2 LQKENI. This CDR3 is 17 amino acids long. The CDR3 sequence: CASSPRTLGDSGNTIYF. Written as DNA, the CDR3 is TGTGCCAGCTCACCTCGGACCTTGGGAGACTCTGGAAACACCATATATTTT.

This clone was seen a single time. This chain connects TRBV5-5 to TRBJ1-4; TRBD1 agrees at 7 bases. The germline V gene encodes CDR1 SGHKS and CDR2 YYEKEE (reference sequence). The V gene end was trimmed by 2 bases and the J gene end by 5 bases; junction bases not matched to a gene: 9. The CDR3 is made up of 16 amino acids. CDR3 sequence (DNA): TGTGCCAGCAGCTTAACAGGGGTTGCCGTGAATGAAAAACTGTTTTTT. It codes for CASSLTGVAVNEKLFF.

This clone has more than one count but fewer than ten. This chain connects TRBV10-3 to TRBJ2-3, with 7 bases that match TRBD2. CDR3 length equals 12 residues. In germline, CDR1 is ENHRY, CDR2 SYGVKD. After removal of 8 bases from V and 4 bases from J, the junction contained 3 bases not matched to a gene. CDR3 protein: CAIAGRPDTQYF. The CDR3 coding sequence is TGTGCCATCGCCGGGAGGCCAGATACGCAGTATTTT.

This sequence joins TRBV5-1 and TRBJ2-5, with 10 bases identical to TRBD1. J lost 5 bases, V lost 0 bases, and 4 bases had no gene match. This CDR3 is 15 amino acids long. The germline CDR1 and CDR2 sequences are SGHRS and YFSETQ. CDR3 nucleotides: TGCGCCAGCAGCTTGGAGGGACAGGGGAGGGAGACCCAGTACTTC. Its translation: CASSLEGQGRETQYF. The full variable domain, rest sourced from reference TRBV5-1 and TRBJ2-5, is KAGVTQTPRYLIKTRGQQVTLSCSPISGHRSVSWYQQTPGQGLQFLFEYFSETQRNKGNFPGRFSGRQFSNSRSEMNVSTLELGDSALYLCASSLEGQGRETQYFGPGTRLLVL.

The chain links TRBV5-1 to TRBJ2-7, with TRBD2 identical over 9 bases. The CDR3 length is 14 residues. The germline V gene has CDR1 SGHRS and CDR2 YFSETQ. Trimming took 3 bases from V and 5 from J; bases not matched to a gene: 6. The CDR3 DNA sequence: TGCGCCAGCAGCTCATCAGCGGGGGGCAACGAGCAGTACTTC. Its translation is CASSSSAGGNEQYF.

CDR3 coding DNA: TGTGCCAGCAGCTTTGAGGTCGGGGAGCTGTTTTTT. Its translation: CASSFEVGELFF. This chain uses TRBV11-3 with TRBJ2-2; no definite D call. Germline V gene sequence: CDR1 SGHNT, CDR2 YENEEA. The CDR3 has 12 residues. The V end was cut by 3 bases, the J end by 7 bases, with 6 bases between.

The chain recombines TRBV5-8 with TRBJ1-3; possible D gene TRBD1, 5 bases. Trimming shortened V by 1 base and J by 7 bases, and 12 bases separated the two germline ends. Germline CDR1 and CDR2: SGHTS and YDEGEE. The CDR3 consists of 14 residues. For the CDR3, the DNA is TGTGCCAGCAGCTTGCGCAGGGAGGGGAACACCATATATTTT. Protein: CASSLRREGNTIYF.

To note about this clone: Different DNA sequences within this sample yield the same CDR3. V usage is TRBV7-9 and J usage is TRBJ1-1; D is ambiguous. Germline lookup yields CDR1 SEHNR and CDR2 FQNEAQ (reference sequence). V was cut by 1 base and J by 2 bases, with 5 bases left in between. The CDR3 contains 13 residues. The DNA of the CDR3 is TGTGCCAGCAGCTTAGGACAAAACACTGAAGCTTTCTTT. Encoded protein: CASSLGQNTEAFF.

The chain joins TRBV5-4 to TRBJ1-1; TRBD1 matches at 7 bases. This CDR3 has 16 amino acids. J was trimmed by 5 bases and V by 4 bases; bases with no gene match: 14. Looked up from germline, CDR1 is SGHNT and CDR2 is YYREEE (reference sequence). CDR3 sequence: CASSKLSQGVGTEAFF. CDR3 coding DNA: TGTGCCAGCAGCAAATTATCTCAGGGGGTTGGTACTGAAGCTTTCTTT.